Below, one TCR beta chain is given with its context. Antigen unknown. This record belongs to a study of vaccination and CD4 T cells after COVID-19. Germline V CDR1 and CDR2: LGHDT, YNNKEL (reference sequence). Trimming took 4 bases from V and 4 from J; bases not matched to a gene: 12. This CDR3 has 16 residues. Treatment reported: approximately 11-day PBMC culture with coronavirus spike peptide pools or control peptides (ViraFEST assay). First, ViraFEST expanded antigen-specific T cells with peptide pools, and next it sequenced the TCRs. Half the medium was exchanged for fresh IL-2 medium on days 3 and 7. Scientists ran DNA taken from cultured CD4+ T cells through the Oncomine TCR Beta short-read assay for sequencing. TCRdb called the PCR reads again in MiXCR, with one record for every CDR3 protein. In the table there are approximately 15,000 distinct CDR3 sequences, around 31% of which are singletons.

The chain joins TRBV3-1 to TRBJ1-2; 7 bases line up with TRBD1. This receptor was obtained from a human donor with COVID-19. Material for sequencing was cultured CD4+ T cells from blood. Here the CDR3 DNA reads TGTGCCAGCAGCCCATGGACAGGCGGCGACCTCTATGGCTACACCTTC. Translating it yields CASSPWTGGDLYGYTF.